Listed below are T cell receptor beta chains from one sample, sequenced in a study of shared clonotypes between healthy human individuals. The assay was immunoSEQ multiplex PCR, and TCRdb's table has in-frame clones only and misses some. Among hundreds of thousands of clones listed, about 96% were seen once. The sequencing input was naive CD4+ T cells sorted from blood. The receptors were sampled from a woman between 25 and 40 years old in good health. The CDR3 runs from the conserved cysteine through the conserved F or W. D genes are given only for firm matches. For some rows the clone size is stated as once, few or many, or as a class when expanded; others skip it.

j_call | v_call | clone_size | d_call | cdr3_nt | cdr3_aa
TRBJ2-1 | TRBV19 | . | TRBD2 | TGTGCCAGTAGTATGCAAGGTAGCGGGAGTCTAAATGAGCAGTTCTTC | CASSMQGSGSLNEQFF
TRBJ1-1 | TRBV18 | once | . | TGTGCCAGCTCAAATCTAGAGGACGGGACTGAAGCTTTCTTT | CASSNLEDGTEAFF
TRBJ2-1 | TRBV9 | . | TRBD1 | TGTGCCAGCAGCGCCCGGACAGGGACGTACAATGAGCAGTTCTTC | CASSARTGTYNEQFF
TRBJ2-7 | TRBV28 | . | TRBD2 | TGTGCCAGCAGAACGACTAGCGGGAGGTACGAGCAGTACTTC | CASRTTSGRYEQYF
TRBJ2-7 | TRBV7-2 | . | TRBD1 | TGTGCCAGCAGCTCAGACCGGGACAGGACTGACGAGCAGTACTTC | CASSSDRDRTDEQYF
TRBJ1-2 | TRBV28 | . | . | TGTGCCAGTAACACACACTTGGGATCCGCGGGGTCCTATGGCTACACCTTC | CASNTHLGSAGSYGYTF
TRBJ2-5 | TRBV25-1 | . | . | TGTGCCAGCAGTGTTCAATACCAAGAGACCCAGTACTTC | CASSVQYQETQYF
TRBJ2-4 | TRBV21-1 | . | . | TGTGCCAGCAGCAACTTCCTGCGCGGCAAAAACATTCAGTACTTC | CASSNFLRGKNIQYF
TRBJ2-3 | TRBV13 | . | TRBD2 | TGTGCCAGCAGCTTAGTGGTAGCGGGAGATTTTACAGATACGCAGTATTTT | CASSLVVAGDFTDTQYF
TRBJ2-2 | TRBV28 | once | TRBD2 | TGTGCCAGCAGCCGCACTAGCGGGGTCTACACCGGGGAGCTGTTTTTT | CASSRTSGVYTGELFF
TRBJ1-5 | TRBV6-1 | . | . | TGTGCCAGCAGTGAAATCGGGGGTTTACAGCCCCAGCATTTT | CASSEIGGLQPQHF
TRBJ2-3 | TRBV28 | . | . | TGTGCCAGCCGGAGGGGTGGGACAGATACGCAGTATTTT | CASRRGGTDTQYF
TRBJ2-7 | TRBV10-2 | . | . | TGCGCCAGCAGTGAGTTCGGAGGCGGGGCCTACGAGCAGTACTTC | CASSEFGGGAYEQYF
TRBJ1-2 | TRBV5-6 | . | TRBD1 | TGTGCCAGCAGCTTGAAGGGACAGGATATACTTAACTATGGCTACACCTTC | CASSLKGQDILNYGYTF
TRBJ1-1 | TRBV27 | . | . | TGTGCCAGCAGAGATTCTATGAACACTGAAGCTTTCTTT | CASRDSMNTEAFF
TRBJ1-2 | TRBV15 | once | TRBD1 | TGTGCCACCAGCAGAGATTTGCAGGGGGCCTATGGCTACACCTTC | CATSRDLQGAYGYTF
TRBJ1-5 | TRBV7-8 | . | . | TGTGCCAGCAGCTTAACAGGAGATCAGCCCCAGCATTTT | CASSLTGDQPQHF
TRBJ2-5 | TRBV2 | . | TRBD2 | TGTGCCAGCAGTGAAGCGACTAGCGGACAAGAGACCCAGTACTTC | CASSEATSGQETQYF
TRBJ2-7 | TRBV19 | . | . | TGTGCCAGTAGTGCAGGGGAGGGAGAGCAGTACTTC | CASSAGEGEQYF
TRBJ2-5 | TRBV6-5 | . | . | TGTGCCAGCAGGGCTGAACAAGAGACCCAGTACTTC | CASRAEQETQYF
TRBJ1-1 | TRBV5-1 | . | . | TGCGCCAGCAGCTTGCTCCCGGCCGAAGAGAACACTGAAGCTTTCTTT | CASSLLPAEENTEAFF
TRBJ2-7 | TRBV11-2 | once | . | TGTGCCAGCAGCTTACTTGGCGAGCAGTACTTC | CASSLLGEQYF
TRBJ1-2 | TRBV18 | . | TRBD1 | TGTGCCAGCTCATCTGCCGGGACAGGGCCTGGCTACACCTTC | CASSSAGTGPGYTF
TRBJ2-7 | TRBV10-3 | . | TRBD1 | TGTGCCATCAGCTCCGGGACAGGCTCCTACGAGCAGTACTTC | CAISSGTGSYEQYF
TRBJ1-2 | TRBV11-2 | . | TRBD1 | TGTGCCAGCAGCTCAACAGGGGGCGCTTATGGCTACACCTTC | CASSSTGGAYGYTF
TRBJ1-5 | TRBV28 | . | . | TGTGCCAGCAGTTTGGAGACAGTCCTCTACCAGCCCCAGCATTTT | CASSLETVLYQPQHF
TRBJ1-5 | TRBV19 | . | . | TGTGCCAGTAGCCGAACCCCCCCGGTAGGGAACCAGCCCCAGCATTTT | CASSRTPPVGNQPQHF
TRBJ2-3 | TRBV29-1 | . | TRBD2 | TGCAGCGTGAGCTCCCTAGCGGGAGTCACAGATACGCAGTATTTT | CSVSSLAGVTDTQYF
TRBJ1-1 | TRBV27 | . | . | TGTGCCAGCAGTTTAGACCTAACGGGCACTGAAGCTTTCTTT | CASSLDLTGTEAFF